These T cell receptor beta chains were read from a single sample in a study of cytomegalovirus exposure and HLA in healthy donors. Clones were read by immunoSEQ multiplex PCR, and TCRdb kept only the in-frame ones, dropping some. The sample comprises roughly 110,000 clones, 71% of which are singletons, and less than 3% rests with the top ten. Specimen: PBMCs. The receptors come from a female donor in good health and CMV-seronegative. Both conserved end residues are part of each CDR3. D genes are given only for firm matches. A clone size is listed for some rows: how often the clone was seen (once, few, many), or a class if it is expanded.

CASSPRTGSWTEAFF TGTGCCAGCAGCCCAAGGACAGGGAGCTGGACTGAAGCTTTCTTT few TRBJ1-1 TRBD1 TRBV6-5
CASSRTGVGANYGYTF TGTGCCAGTAGTCGGACAGGGGTGGGGGCTAACTATGGCTACACCTTC NA TRBJ1-2 TRBD1 TRBV19
CASSLVSSATDTQYF TGTGCCAGCAGCTTAGTGTCGTCAGCGACAGATACGCAGTATTTT NA TRBJ2-3 NA TRBV7-9
CASSLFGQAYGYTF TGCGCCAGCAGCTTGTTTGGGCAGGCCTATGGCTACACCTTC NA TRBJ1-2 NA TRBV5-1
CAISLTGREDYGYTF TGTGCCATCAGTTTAACAGGCCGGGAGGACTATGGCTACACCTTC NA TRBJ1-2 NA TRBV10-3
CAIGGTGSYEQYF TGTGCCATAGGAGGGACAGGTTCCTACGAGCAGTACTTC NA TRBJ2-7 TRBD1 TRBV10-3
CASSLGGGDFLSYEQYF TGTGCCAGCAGCTTGGGAGGGGGGGACTTTTTATCCTACGAGCAGTACTTC NA TRBJ2-7 NA TRBV5-5
CASRRDKTDTQYF TGTGCCAGCCGCAGGGACAAAACAGATACGCAGTATTTT NA TRBJ2-3 NA TRBV6-5
CATAQARGSYEQYF TGTGCCACCGCACAGGCCCGCGGCTCCTACGAGCAGTACTTC NA TRBJ2-7 NA TRBV27
CASSLETGEKLFF TGCGCCAGCAGCTTGGAGACTGGAGAAAAACTGTTTTTT NA TRBJ1-4 NA TRBV5-1
CASSEGGLAPYEQYF TGTGCCAGCAGTGAAGGGGGACTAGCGCCCTACGAGCAGTACTTC NA TRBJ2-7 TRBD2 TRBV6-1
CASSATGMAGTEAFF TGTGCCAGCAGCGCCACAGGGATGGCAGGCACTGAAGCTTTCTTT NA TRBJ1-1 NA TRBV7-3
CASSLVSTGQLGDTQYF TGTGCCAGCAGCTTGGTGTCCACGGGACAGCTCGGAGATACGCAGTATTTT NA TRBJ2-3 TRBD1 TRBV13
CASSDSGGAAYGYTF TGTGCCAGCAGTGATTCAGGGGGCGCAGCTTATGGCTACACCTTC NA TRBJ1-2 TRBD1 TRBV25-1
CASSLWLQGNQPQHF TGTGCCAGCAGCTTATGGTTACAGGGCAATCAGCCCCAGCATTTT NA TRBJ1-5 NA TRBV7-2
CASSPGQGASEQYF TGTGCCAGCAGCCCGGGACAGGGGGCTAGCGAGCAGTACTTC NA TRBJ2-7 TRBD1 TRBV5-8
CAWSVLGDSSSGANVLTF TGTGCCTGGAGTGTACTCGGAGACAGTTCCTCTGGGGCCAACGTCCTGACTTTC NA TRBJ2-6 NA TRBV30
CSAGQGTGELFF TGCAGCGCCGGACAGGGTACCGGGGAGCTGTTTTTT NA TRBJ2-2 TRBD1 TRBV29-1
CASSQTTGLDTEAFF TGTGCCAGCTCACAAACTACAGGGCTGGACACTGAAGCTTTCTTT NA TRBJ1-1 NA TRBV18
CASIPTGVGEQYF TGTGCCAGCATCCCCACAGGGGTCGGCGAGCAGTACTTC NA TRBJ2-7 TRBD1 TRBV11-2
CASSEAHVSGRLNF TGTGCCAGCAGTGAAGCGCATGTTAGCGGGAGACTAAACTTC NA TRBJ2-7 TRBD2 TRBV6-1
CASSYSRYGRTPSYEQYF TGTGCCAGCAGCTACTCCCGCTACGGGAGGACACCCTCCTACGAGCAGTACTTC NA TRBJ2-7 TRBD2 TRBV11-3
CASSLENGSGDTQYF TGCGCCAGCAGCTTGGAGAACGGGAGCGGAGATACGCAGTATTTT NA TRBJ2-3 NA TRBV5-1
CASRTTVYQETQYF TGTGCCAGCAGGACGACAGTGTACCAAGAGACCCAGTACTTC NA TRBJ2-5 NA TRBV6-5
CASSRGGSAEAFF TGTGCCAGCAGCCGGGGGGGGAGCGCTGAAGCTTTCTTT NA TRBJ1-1 NA TRBV9
CAWSFPRLAYTDTQYF TGTGCCTGGAGTTTCCCGAGGCTAGCGTACACAGATACGCAGTATTTT NA TRBJ2-3 NA TRBV30
CASRRTGLSHSGANVLTF TGTGCCAGCAGAAGGACGGGACTAAGCCACTCTGGGGCCAACGTCCTGACTTTC NA TRBJ2-6 TRBD2 TRBV27
CASSFTGGGTDTQYF TGTGCCAGCAGCTTTACGGGAGGCGGCACAGATACGCAGTATTTT few TRBJ2-3 TRBD2 TRBV7-3
CASSRDDRWGGNTIYF TGCGCCAGCAGCCGAGACGACAGGTGGGGAGGAAACACCATATATTTT NA TRBJ1-3 NA TRBV4-1
CASSQDSVYQETQYF TGTGCCAGCAGCCAAGATTCAGTCTACCAAGAGACCCAGTACTTC few TRBJ2-5 NA TRBV14
CASSAGTETTDTQYF TGTGCCAGCAGCGCCGGGACAGAGACCACAGATACGCAGTATTTT NA TRBJ2-3 TRBD1 TRBV7-9
CSVEAGDYEQYF TGCAGCGTTGAGGCCGGGGACTACGAGCAGTACTTC NA TRBJ2-7 NA TRBV29-1
CASSLGRGPIEQPQHF TGTGCCAGCAGCTTAGGCAGGGGGCCGATAGAACAGCCCCAGCATTTT NA TRBJ1-5 TRBD1 TRBV7-2
CSVVRQGYNEQFF TGCAGCGTTGTGAGGCAGGGCTACAATGAGCAGTTCTTC NA TRBJ2-1 NA TRBV29-1
CASSVRGNTEAFF TGTGCCAGCTCGGTCAGGGGGAACACTGAAGCTTTCTTT NA TRBJ1-1 NA TRBV18
CASKLAGDTDTQYF TGTGCCAGCAAACTAGCGGGAGACACAGATACGCAGTATTTT NA TRBJ2-3 TRBD2 TRBV5-4
CASSEWVMGQNYEQYF TGTGCCAGCAGTGAATGGGTTATGGGACAGAACTACGAGCAGTACTTC NA TRBJ2-7 TRBD1 TRBV6-1
CASSHPTPQGAKGYTF TGCGCCAGCAGCCACCCTACCCCACAGGGGGCGAAAGGCTACACCTTC NA TRBJ1-2 TRBD1 TRBV4-1
CASSTSSPSGNTIYF TGTGCCAGCTCGACTTCGAGCCCCTCTGGAAACACCATATATTTT few TRBJ1-3 NA TRBV18
CAWSPGLAGVYEQFF TGTGCCTGGAGCCCGGGACTAGCGGGAGTTTATGAGCAGTTCTTC NA TRBJ2-1 TRBD2 TRBV30
CASSFWHEQFF TGTGCCAGCAGCTTCTGGCATGAGCAGTTCTTC NA TRBJ2-1 NA TRBV5-8
CASSLRRATYEQYF TGTGCCAGCAGTTTACGCAGGGCTACCTACGAGCAGTACTTC NA TRBJ2-7 NA TRBV28
CASSFPTRGNEQFF TGCGCCAGCAGCTTTCCTACTCGGGGGAATGAGCAGTTCTTC NA TRBJ2-1 NA TRBV5-1
CASSQDPWGTSGRNEQFF TGTGCCAGCAGCCAAGATCCTTGGGGCACTAGCGGGAGAAATGAGCAGTTCTTC NA TRBJ2-1 TRBD2 TRBV4-2
CASSLSGSAYEQYF TGTGCCAGCAGTTTATCCGGGTCCGCCTACGAGCAGTACTTC NA TRBJ2-7 NA TRBV27
CATRDYSTDTQYF TGTGCCACCAGGGACTACAGCACAGATACGCAGTATTTT NA TRBJ2-3 TRBD2 TRBV10-3
CASSDNRGGEQYF TGTGCCAGCAGCGACAACAGGGGAGGCGAGCAGTACTTC NA TRBJ2-7 NA TRBV9
CASSPSRGLSGNTIYF TGTGCCAGCTCACCAAGCAGGGGGCTTTCTGGAAACACCATATATTTT NA TRBJ1-3 TRBD1 TRBV18
CASSDRGLGEQYF TGTGCCAGCTCAGACAGGGGGCTAGGGGAGCAGTACTTC NA TRBJ2-7 TRBD1 TRBV27
CASSVGGAGANVLTF TGTGCCAGCAGTGTAGGGGGCGCTGGGGCCAACGTCCTGACTTTC NA TRBJ2-6 TRBD1 TRBV6-1
CASSLEYYNEQFF TGCGCCAGCAGCTTGGAATACTACAATGAGCAGTTCTTC NA TRBJ2-1 NA TRBV5-1